The 25 T cell receptor beta chains in this list originate from one sample, sequenced in a study of Graves' ophthalmopathy and Graves' hyperthyroidism. The authors amplified TCR beta CDR3 regions, and they did so from RNA transcripts for repertoire sequencing. The first-round RT-PCR employed HTBI primers together with the Qiagen OneStep RT-PCR kit. A multiplex PCR was then performed as the second round. TCRdb reprocessed the multiplex PCR reads with MiXCR, giving one entry per CDR3 protein. The data hold just over 600,000 distinct CDR3 sequences, with about a fifth observed a single time. Sequenced sample: peripheral blood. The source of these receptors is a young woman with stable Graves' hyperthyroidism. Some clones in this sample may be carry-over from other donors' samples.

The table lists this clonotype with many counts. J is TRBJ2-5 and V is TRBV5-5; D gene ambiguous. Germline lookup yields CDR1 SGHKS and CDR2 YYEKEE (reference sequence). The CDR3 has 12 amino acids. Trimming left V 2 bases short and J 5 bases short, with 7 bases between. The CDR3 spells CASSLSAETQYF. The CDR3 bases are TGTGCCAGCAGCTTATCGGCTGAGACCCAGTACTTC.

This clonotype has at least ten counts. The chain is built from TRBV6-4 and TRBJ2-2, with 10 bases aligning to TRBD1. CDR3 length: 16 residues. V lost 5 bases to trimming and J lost 6 bases; unmatched junction nucleotides: 9. Germline assignment: CDR1 MRHNA and CDR2 SNTAGT. CDR3 sequence: CASSTGTGELAGELFF. CDR3 nucleotides: TGTGCCAGCAGTACCGGGACAGGGGAGTTGGCCGGGGAGCTGTTTTTT.

V usage is TRBV20-1 and J usage is TRBJ1-2; D remains unclear. CDR3 length: 15 residues. In germline, CDR1 is DFQATT, CDR2 SNEGSKA (reference sequence). The CDR3 loop reads CTFIRPGPTNYGYTF. The CDR3 DNA follows: TGCACCTTCATACGGCCGGGCCCTACTAACTATGGCTACACCTTC.

This clonotype was observed many times. This chain connects TRBV7-2 to TRBJ1-2; D call uncertain. The germline CDR1 and CDR2 sequences are SGHTA and FQGNSA. The V and J ends lost 5 bases and 2 bases respectively, with 12 bases between them. The CDR3 contains 14 residues. CDR3 DNA: TGTGCCAGCAGCCCCAAGACTGGGAACTATGGCTACACCTTC. Translation: CASSPKTGNYGYTF.

This clonotype was recorded at least ten times. The V call is TRBV20-1, the J call TRBJ2-7; tentative D call: TRBD2 (6 bases). There are 11 residues in the CDR3. With 0 bases removed from V and 12 bases from J, the gap between germline ends came to 12 bases. CDR1 and CDR2 (germline): DFQATT, SNEGSKA (reference sequence). CDR3 sequence (DNA): TGCAGTGCTAGAGAGGGTTCGGGACTGTACTTC. It translates to CSAREGSGLYF.

For this clonotype: The junction and the germline gene differ at one end; a read error may be behind it. V is TRBV25-1 and J is TRBJ2-7; D is perhaps TRBD1 (6 bases). The CDR3 spans 15 residues. Germline V gene lookup returns CDR1 MGHDK and CDR2 SYGVNS. The CDR3 nucleotides read TGTGCCAGCAGTGAATTAGAGGAAAGGGGGTCGCGTCGGATCTTC. Encoded protein: CASSELEERGSRRIF.

The chain couples TRBV20-1 to TRBJ2-2, with 9 bases lining up with TRBD1. This CDR3 comprises 14 residues. V dropped 6 bases and J dropped 5; count of bases not matched to a gene: 7. Germline V lookup: CDR1 DFQATT, CDR2 SNEGSKA (reference sequence). In DNA, the CDR3 is TGCAGTGCCAAAACAGGGGGCTCTACCGGGGAGCTGTTTTTT. This sequence encodes CSAKTGGSTGELFF.

This clonotype has a count of ten or more. The V gene is TRBV20-1, the J gene TRBJ2-5; D is ambiguous. Germline V gene data show CDR1 as DFQATT and CDR2 as SNEGSKA (reference sequence). Trimming stripped 0 bases from V and 2 bases from J, with 13 bases between. The CDR3 contains 15 residues. CDR3 sequence reads: CSARDDGVLQETQYF. The CDR3 DNA sequence: TGCAGTGCTAGAGACGACGGAGTTCTTCAAGAGACCCAGTACTTC.

This clonotype was counted many times. This chain uses TRBV6-1 with TRBJ2-5; 11 bases fit TRBD2. CDR3 length: 17 residues. Germline loops: CDR1 MNHNS, CDR2 SASEGT. V shed 4 bases and J 4 bases; nucleotides not matched to a gene: 11. CDR3 DNA: TGTGCCAGCAGTGTAAGAATGACTAGCGGGGCGGGAGAGACCCAGTACTTC. This encodes CASSVRMTSGAGETQYF.

This clonotype showed up many times. V gene TRBV29-1 combines with J gene TRBJ1-2, with D maybe TRBD1 (6 bases). The CDR3 is 12 residues long. From germline, CDR1 is SQVTM and CDR2 ANQGSEA. Trimming removed 6 bases from V and 0 bases from J, with 8 bases in between. The CDR3 protein is CSVRTANYGYTF. The CDR3, as DNA: TGCAGCGTCAGGACAGCTAACTATGGCTACACCTTC.

This clonotype was observed a single time. The CDR3 coding sequence is TGTGCCACCAGCAGAGAAATGGGGGGGGGCTATGGCTACACCTTC. It translates to CATSREMGGGYGYTF. The chain carries TRBV15 and TRBJ1-2, with D possibly matching TRBD1 (5 bases). The ends were cut back, 0 bases at V and 4 bases at J, with 12 bases in the middle. Germline V CDR1 and CDR2: LNHNV, YYDKDF (reference sequence). CDR3 length equals 15 residues.

This clonotype was recorded at least ten times. This chain uses TRBV6-5 with TRBJ2-5; a possible D gene is TRBD2 (5 bases). The ends were cut back, 7 bases at V and 3 bases at J, with 21 bases in the middle. Germline CDR1 reads MNHEY; CDR2 reads SVGAGI. The length of the CDR3 is 16 residues. The CDR3 DNA follows: TGTGCCAGCACCCCCATTCGTGGCCGGGGAGAAGAGACCCAGTACTTC. This translates into CASTPIRGRGEETQYF.

This clonotype has ten or more counts. At one boundary the junction diverges from the germline segment, which might be a read error. V usage is TRBV12-3 or TRBV12-4 and J usage is TRBJ2-7; D might be TRBD1 or TRBD2, each matching 5 bases. The CDR3 is made up of 14 amino acids. CDR3 bases: TGTACCAGCACCCCCGGGGCGGTTTCTGGGGAGCAGTACTTC. It is translated as CTSTPGAVSGEQYF.

This clonotype has a handful of counts. The DNA for the CDR3 is TGTGCCATCAGTGAGTCGACCAGGACAGGAGCCTACGAGCAGTACTTC. Its protein product is CAISESTRTGAYEQYF. The V call is TRBV10-3, the J call TRBJ2-7, with TRBD1 identical over 7 bases. The junction had 7 bases not matched to a gene; V was cut back by 0 bases and J by 2 bases. CDR3 length: 16 amino acids. Germline V gene lookup returns CDR1 ENHRY and CDR2 SYGVKD.

This clonotype was recorded at least ten times. This chain connects TRBV12-3 or TRBV12-4 to TRBJ2-7; 10 positions match TRBD1. With V trimmed by 4 bases and J by 4 bases, 1 base remained unmatched. This CDR3 has 13 residues. The chain's CDR3 is CASSSGQGYEQYF. In nucleotides, the CDR3 is TGTGCCAGCAGTTCGGGACAGGGGTACGAGCAGTACTTC.

This clonotype came up a few times. The gene calls are TRBV7-2 and TRBJ1-2; D possibly corresponds to TRBD1 (5 bases). The CDR3 sequence is 13 residues long. V lost 6 bases, J lost 8 bases, and 16 bases lay in between. Germline CDR1 reads SGHTA; CDR2 reads FQGNSA. The CDR3 nucleotides read TGTGCCAGCAGACCCCCCTTGGACACCGGCTACACCTTC. Encoded protein: CASRPPLDTGYTF.

This clonotype came up a few times. The V call is TRBV11-2, the J call TRBJ1-2; D may be TRBD1 (5 bases). This CDR3 is 15 amino acids long. Trimming left V 6 bases short and J 1 base short, with 15 bases between. CDR1 and CDR2 (germline): SGHAT, FQNNGV. CDR3 sequence reads: CASRPRQMDNYGYTF. The DNA of the CDR3 is TGTGCCAGCAGACCGCGACAGATGGATAACTATGGCTACACCTTC.

This clonotype was recorded at least ten times. The chain joins TRBV15 to TRBJ1-5; D is unresolved. This CDR3 comprises 13 residues. CDR1 is LNHNV, CDR2 YYDKDF, per germline (reference sequence). V lost 5 bases and J 4 bases, leaving 9 bases between the germline ends. The CDR3 reads CATSGRENQPQHF. DNA of the CDR3: TGTGCCACCAGCGGGAGGGAAAATCAGCCCCAGCATTTT. The full variable domain, with the rest looked up from reference TRBV15 and TRBJ1-5, is DAMVIQNPRYQVTQFGKPVTLSCSQTLNHNVMYWYQQKSSQAPKLLFHYYDKDFNNEADTPDNFQSRRPNTSFCFLDIRSPGLGDTAMYLCATSGRENQPQHFGDGTRLSIL.

The chain couples TRBV11-2 to TRBJ1-1; TRBD1 aligns across 8 bases. There are 14 residues in the CDR3. The V gene end was trimmed by 5 bases and the J gene end by 4 bases; junction bases not matched to a gene: 6. Germline V gene sequence: CDR1 SGHAT, CDR2 FQNNGV. The CDR3 protein is CASSRHRGFTEAFF. DNA of the CDR3: TGTGCCAGCAGCCGTCACAGGGGGTTCACTGAAGCTTTCTTT. Based on the CDR3 plus reference TRBV11-2 and TRBJ1-1, the full variable domain is EAGVAQSPRYKIIEKRQSVAFWCNPISGHATLYWYQQILGQGPKLLIQFQNNGVVDDSQLPKDRFSAERLKGVDSTLKIQPAKLEDSAVYLCASSRHRGFTEAFFGQGTRLTVV.

The rearrangement uses TRBV3-1 and TRBJ2-7, with unresolved D. V lost 1 base to trimming and J lost 5 bases, with 15 bases between them. The CDR3 extends over 15 amino acids. Per the germline V gene, CDR1 is LGHDT and CDR2 is YNNKEL (reference sequence). CDR3 coding DNA: TGTGCCAGCAGCCAAGCGGGCCTAGTAATCGACGAGCAGTACTTC. Its translation: CASSQAGLVIDEQYF.

The V call is TRBV30, the J call TRBJ2-5; D may be TRBD1 (5 bases). This CDR3 region has 13 residues. V lost 0 bases and J lost 2, with 7 bases in between. The V gene's germline CDR1 is GTSNPN and CDR2 SVGIG (reference sequence). The CDR3 DNA reads as TGTGCCTGGAGTGTGACAGCACAAGAGACCCAGTACTTC. This encodes CAWSVTAQETQYF.

The V and J genes are TRBV10-3 and TRBJ1-1, with D possibly being TRBD1 (5 bases). This CDR3 is 16 amino acids long. The germline V gene has CDR1 ENHRY and CDR2 SYGVKD. V gave up 0 bases and J gave up 0 bases, with 11 bases separating them. Here the CDR3 DNA reads TGTGCCATCAGTGAGTCGGGACCTTTATTGAACACTGAAGCTTTCTTT. Its protein is CAISESGPLLNTEAFF.

The rearrangement links TRBV10-3 to TRBJ1-5; 7 bases agree with TRBD1. V gave up 7 bases and J gave up 3 bases; unmatched junction bases: 3. This CDR3 region has 13 residues. Germline lookup yields CDR1 ENHRY and CDR2 SYGVKD. In DNA form, the CDR3 reads TGTGCCATCACGGGACAGATCAATCAGCCCCAGCATTTT. Translating gives CAITGQINQPQHF.

This clonotype came up many times. The rearrangement links TRBV4-2 to TRBJ1-3; TRBD1 agrees at 7 bases. Germline CDR1 and CDR2: LGHNA and YNFKEQ. V lost 3 bases, J lost 3 bases, and 5 bases stayed unmatched. The CDR3 covers 15 residues. The CDR3 loop is CASSQTGFSGNTIYF. As DNA, the CDR3 is TGTGCCAGCAGCCAGACAGGGTTCAGTGGAAACACCATATATTTT.

The V gene is TRBV10-3, the J gene TRBJ2-7, with D perhaps TRBD1 (5 bases). V was shortened by 6 bases and J by 5 bases, with 20 bases between the two germline ends. The germline V gene has CDR1 ENHRY and CDR2 SYGVKD. CDR3 length: 15 amino acids. Here the CDR3 DNA reads TGTGCCATCAGAGACCCTTTCGACAGCCAGAACGAGCAGTACTTC. This codes for CAIRDPFDSQNEQYF.